The 13 T cell receptor beta chains below come from one sample, sequenced in a study of radiotherapy plus CTLA-4 blockade in lung cancer. Assay: immunoSEQ multiplex PCR; the TCRdb copy retains only in-frame clones and omits some. This repertoire shows about 90,000 clones, about four fifths found once; its top ten account for more than 14%. The starting material was peripheral blood, obtained from a patient treated with radiotherapy plus ipilimumab. The receptor source for this set is a human donor with non-small cell lung cancer that progressed on radiotherapy plus ipilimumab.

This clone has just a few counts. The chain joins TRBV18 to TRBJ1-3; D is unresolved. The V and J ends lost 3 bases and 0 bases respectively, with 9 bases between them. The CDR3 contains 15 residues. Germline V gene lookup returns CDR1 KGHSH and CDR2 LQKENI. The CDR3 is CASSPSANSGNTIYF. CDR3 sequence (DNA): TGTGCCAGCTCACCCTCTGCCAACTCTGGAAACACCATATATTTT.

The chain employs TRBV7-9 and TRBJ2-1; unclear D gene. The CDR3 runs 16 residues. Looked up from germline, CDR1 is SEHNR and CDR2 is FQNEAQ (reference sequence). V was pared by 5 bases and J by 0 bases, with 14 bases between. The CDR3 is CASSHLRWSSYNEQFF. The CDR3 DNA reads TGTGCCAGCAGCCACCTCAGGTGGAGCTCCTACAATGAGCAGTTCTTC.

V gene TRBV5-8 combines with J gene TRBJ2-5; D uncertain. The CDR3 runs 12 residues. The germline gives CDR1 SGHTS, CDR2 YDEGEE. With 4 bases removed from V and 1 base from J, the gap between germline ends came to 5 bases. As DNA, the CDR3 is TGTGCCAGCAGCCCCCCCCAAGAGACCCAGTACTTC. Residues: CASSPPQETQYF.

The chain carries TRBV27 and TRBJ1-6; D may be TRBD1 (5 bases). The V gene's germline CDR1 is MNHEY and CDR2 SMNVEV (reference sequence). The CDR3 length is 20 residues. The V gene lost 5 bases and the J gene lost 0 bases, with 23 bases spanning the gap. The CDR3 coding sequence is TGTGCCAGCAGTCGCGGGGCCACCAACAACCCGAGCTCCTATAATTCACCCCTCCACTTT. This encodes CASSRGATNNPSSYNSPLHF.

This clone was recorded once. V usage is TRBV29-1 and J usage is TRBJ1-1, with D possibly being TRBD1 (6 bases). The germline gives CDR1 SQVTM, CDR2 ANQGSEA. Deletions cut 4 bases from V and 0 bases from J, with 9 bases between. There are 13 residues in the CDR3. In DNA form, the CDR3 reads TGCAGCGTTGTCTGGGGGCTGAACACTGAAGCTTTCTTT. Residues: CSVVWGLNTEAFF. The entire variable domain, with the rest obtained from reference TRBV29-1 and TRBJ1-1, is as follows: SAVISQKPSRDICQRGTSLTIQCQVDSQVTMMFWYRQQPGQSLTLIATANQGSEATYESGFVIDKFPISRPNLTFSTLTVSNMSPEDSSIYLCSVVWGLNTEAFFGQGTRLTVV.

The chain combines TRBV28 with TRBJ2-1; D is uncertain. The CDR3 consists of 12 residues. V lost 4 bases to trimming and J lost 2 bases, with 3 bases between them. CDR1 MDHEN and CDR2 SYDVKM come from the germline V gene. The CDR3 reads CASSSPYNEQFF. CDR3 coding DNA: TGTGCCAGCAGTTCACCCTACAATGAGCAGTTCTTC. Looking up the rest from reference TRBV28 and TRBJ2-1 gives the full variable domain: DVKVTQSSRYLVKRTGEKVFLECVQDMDHENMFWYRQDPGLGLRLIYFSYDVKMKEKGDIPEGYSVSREKKERFSLILESASTNQTSMYLCASSSPYNEQFFGPGTRLTVL.

This chain uses TRBV11-3 with TRBJ2-2, with TRBD2 identical over 9 bases. The junction had 9 bases not matched to a gene; V was cut back by 5 bases and J by 5 bases. The CDR3 spans 16 residues. Germline V gives CDR1 SGHNT, CDR2 YENEEA. The CDR3 nucleotides read TGTGCCAGCAGCCGCCGGCTAGCGGGGCTTACCGGGGAGCTGTTTTTT. It yields the protein CASSRRLAGLTGELFF. Full variable domain (remainder filled in from reference TRBV11-3 and TRBJ2-2): EAGVVQSPRYKIIEKKQPVAFWCNPISGHNTLYWYLQNLGQGPELLIRYENEEAVDDSQLPKDRFSAERLKGVDSTLKIQPAELGDSAVYLCASSRRLAGLTGELFFGEGSRLTVL.

The chain uses TRBV6-5 and TRBJ2-7; 7 bases agree with TRBD1. The CDR3 is made up of 15 amino acids. Trimming took 0 bases from V and 3 from J; bases not matched to a gene: 5. Germline V gene data show CDR1 as MNHEY and CDR2 as SVGAGI. The CDR3 DNA follows: TGTGCCAGCAGTTACTCCTGGGACAGTTTCTACGAGCAGTACTTC. This codes for CASSYSWDSFYEQYF.

The rearrangement links TRBV30 to TRBJ2-7; 7 bases align to TRBD1. The germline V gene encodes CDR1 GTSNPN and CDR2 SVGIG (reference sequence). This CDR3 has 12 amino acids. Losses at the gene ends were 3 bases for V and 3 bases for J; bases not matched to a gene: 2. The CDR3 bases are TGTGCCTGGAGGACAGGGTACTACGAGCAGTACTTC. Translation gives CAWRTGYYEQYF.

This chain uses TRBV4-3 with TRBJ1-3; D might be TRBD1 (6 bases). The germline V and J ends were trimmed by 1 base and 0 bases, with 16 bases remaining between them. The CDR3 is 18 amino acids. CDR1 is LGHNA, CDR2 YSLEER, per germline. Written as DNA, the CDR3 is TGCGCCAGCAGCCAAGTAATGGGGCAGGGGAGCTCTGGAAACACCATATATTTT. It encodes CASSQVMGQGSSGNTIYF.

The chain is built from TRBV2 and TRBJ2-3; 7 bases align to TRBD1. Trimming removed 6 bases from V and 0 bases from J; junction bases left unmatched: 6. There are 15 residues in the CDR3. The V gene's germline CDR1 is SNHLY and CDR2 FYNNEI. CDR3 coding DNA: TGTGCCAGCAGCTCGGGACAGCCAAGCACAGATACGCAGTATTTT. Translation gives CASSSGQPSTDTQYF.

The chain carries TRBV7-2 and TRBJ2-1, with no clear D. The germline V gene has CDR1 SGHTA and CDR2 FQGNSA. The germline V and J ends were trimmed by 5 bases and 10 bases, with 12 bases remaining between them. The CDR3 extends over 12 amino acids. CDR3 loop: CASSPSRSEQFF. CDR3 nucleotide sequence: TGTGCCAGCAGCCCCTCCCGTAGCGAGCAGTTCTTC. Full variable domain (outside the CDR3, taken from reference TRBV7-2 and TRBJ2-1): GAGVSQSPSNKVTEKGKDVELRCDPISGHTALYWYRQSLGQGLEFLIYFQGNSAPDKSGLPSDRFSAERTGGSVSTLTIQRTQQEDSAVYLCASSPSRSEQFFGPGTRLTVL.

The rearrangement joins TRBV9 to TRBJ1-4; possibly TRBD1 for D (6 bases). Per the germline V gene, CDR1 is SGDLS and CDR2 is YYNGEE. V was cut by 0 bases and J by 6 bases, with 12 bases left in between. This CDR3 has 15 amino acids. CDR3 amino acids: CASSVGAGAYEKLFF. In DNA, the CDR3 is TGTGCCAGCAGCGTAGGTGCAGGGGCGTATGAAAAACTGTTTTTT.